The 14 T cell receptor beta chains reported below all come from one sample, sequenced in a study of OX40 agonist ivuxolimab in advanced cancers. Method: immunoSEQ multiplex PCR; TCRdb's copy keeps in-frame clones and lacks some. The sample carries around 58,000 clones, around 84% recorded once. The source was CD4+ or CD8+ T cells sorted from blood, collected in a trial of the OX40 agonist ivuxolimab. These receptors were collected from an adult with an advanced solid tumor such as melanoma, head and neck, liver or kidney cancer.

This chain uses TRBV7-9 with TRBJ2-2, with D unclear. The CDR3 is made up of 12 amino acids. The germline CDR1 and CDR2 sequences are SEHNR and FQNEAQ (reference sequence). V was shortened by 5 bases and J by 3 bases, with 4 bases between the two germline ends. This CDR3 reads CASSTHTGELFF. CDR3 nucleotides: TGTGCCAGCAGCACGCACACCGGGGAGCTGTTTTTT.

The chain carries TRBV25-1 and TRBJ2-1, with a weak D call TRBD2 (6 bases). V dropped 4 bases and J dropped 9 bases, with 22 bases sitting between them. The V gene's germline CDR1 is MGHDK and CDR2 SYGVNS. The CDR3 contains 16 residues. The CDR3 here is CASSAAKTRYLPEQFF. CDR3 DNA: TGTGCCAGCAGTGCGGCGAAGACTAGATATCTGCCTGAGCAGTTCTTC.

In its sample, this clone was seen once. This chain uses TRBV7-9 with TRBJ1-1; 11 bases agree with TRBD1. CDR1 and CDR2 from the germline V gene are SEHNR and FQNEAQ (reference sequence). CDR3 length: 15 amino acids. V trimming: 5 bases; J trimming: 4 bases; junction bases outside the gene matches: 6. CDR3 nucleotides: TGTGCCAGCAGCCCAGCCGGGACAGGGGGCACTGAAGCTTTCTTT. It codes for CASSPAGTGGTEAFF. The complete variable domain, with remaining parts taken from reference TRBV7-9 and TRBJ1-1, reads DTGVSQNPRHKITKRGQNVTFRCDPISEHNRLYWYRQTLGQGPEFLTYFQNEAQLEKSRLLSDRFSAERPKGSFSTLEIQRTEQGDSAMYLCASSPAGTGGTEAFFGQGTRLTVV.

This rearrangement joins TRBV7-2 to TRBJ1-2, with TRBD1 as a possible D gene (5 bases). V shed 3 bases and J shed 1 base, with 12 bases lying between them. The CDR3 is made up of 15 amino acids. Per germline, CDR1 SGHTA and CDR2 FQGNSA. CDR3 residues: CASSFRTSLNYGYTF. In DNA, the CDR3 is TGTGCCAGCAGCTTTAGGACAAGCCTTAACTATGGCTACACCTTC.

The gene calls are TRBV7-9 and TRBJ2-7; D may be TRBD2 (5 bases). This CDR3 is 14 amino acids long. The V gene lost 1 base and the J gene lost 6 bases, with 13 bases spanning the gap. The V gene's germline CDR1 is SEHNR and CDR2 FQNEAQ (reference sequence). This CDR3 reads CASSLGGIGGEQYF. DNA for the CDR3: TGTGCCAGCAGCTTAGGAGGGATCGGCGGCGAGCAGTACTTC.

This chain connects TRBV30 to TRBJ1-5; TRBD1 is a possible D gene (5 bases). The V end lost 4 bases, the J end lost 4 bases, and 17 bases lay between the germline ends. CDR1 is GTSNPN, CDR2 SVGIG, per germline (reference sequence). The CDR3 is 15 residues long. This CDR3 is CAWTGGGPLNQPQHF. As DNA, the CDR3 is TGTGCCTGGACTGGGGGTGGGCCCCTTAATCAGCCCCAGCATTTT.

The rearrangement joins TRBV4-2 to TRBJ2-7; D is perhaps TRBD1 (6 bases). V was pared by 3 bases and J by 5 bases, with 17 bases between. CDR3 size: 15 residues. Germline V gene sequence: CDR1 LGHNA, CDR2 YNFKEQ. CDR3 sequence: CASSHLLGQNNEQYF. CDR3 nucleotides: TGTGCCAGCAGCCACCTACTAGGACAGAACAACGAGCAGTACTTC.

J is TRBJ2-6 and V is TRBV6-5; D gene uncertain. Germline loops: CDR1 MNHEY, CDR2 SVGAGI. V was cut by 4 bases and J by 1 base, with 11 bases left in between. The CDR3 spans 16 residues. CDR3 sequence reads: CASSSPALSGANVLTF. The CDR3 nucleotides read TGTGCCAGCAGTTCCCCGGCTCTTTCTGGGGCCAACGTCCTGACTTTC.

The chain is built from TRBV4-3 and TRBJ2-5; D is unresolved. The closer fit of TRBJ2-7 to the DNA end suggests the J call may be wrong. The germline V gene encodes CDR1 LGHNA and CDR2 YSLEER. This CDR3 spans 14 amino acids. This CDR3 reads CASSQDDKGPEQYF. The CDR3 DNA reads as TGCGCCAGCAGCCAAGATGATAAAGGACCCGAGCAGTACTTC.

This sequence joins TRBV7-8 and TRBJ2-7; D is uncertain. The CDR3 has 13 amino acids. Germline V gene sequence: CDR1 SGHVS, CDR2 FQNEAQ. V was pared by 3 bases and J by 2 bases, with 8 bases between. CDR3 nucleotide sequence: TGTGCCAGCAGCTTCGGCCGGACCTACGAGCAGTACTTC. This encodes CASSFGRTYEQYF.

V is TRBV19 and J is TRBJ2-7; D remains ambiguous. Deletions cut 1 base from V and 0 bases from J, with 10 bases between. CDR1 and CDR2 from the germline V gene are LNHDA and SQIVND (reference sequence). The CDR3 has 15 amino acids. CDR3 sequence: CASSIVGGRSYEQYF. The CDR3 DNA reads TGTGCCAGTAGTATAGTGGGCGGTCGCTCCTACGAGCAGTACTTC.

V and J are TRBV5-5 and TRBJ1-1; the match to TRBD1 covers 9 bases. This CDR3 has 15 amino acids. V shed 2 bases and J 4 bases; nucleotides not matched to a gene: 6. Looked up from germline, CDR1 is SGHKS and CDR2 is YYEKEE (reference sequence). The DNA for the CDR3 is TGTGCCAGCAGCTTTACAGGGGGCGTCGGCACTGAAGCTTTCTTT. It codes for CASSFTGGVGTEAFF.

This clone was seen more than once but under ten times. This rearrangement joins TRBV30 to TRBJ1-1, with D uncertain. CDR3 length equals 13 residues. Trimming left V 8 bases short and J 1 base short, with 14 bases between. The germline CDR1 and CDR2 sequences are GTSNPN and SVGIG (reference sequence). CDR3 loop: CARSERANTEAFF. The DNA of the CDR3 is TGTGCCAGATCTGAGAGAGCGAACACTGAAGCTTTCTTT.

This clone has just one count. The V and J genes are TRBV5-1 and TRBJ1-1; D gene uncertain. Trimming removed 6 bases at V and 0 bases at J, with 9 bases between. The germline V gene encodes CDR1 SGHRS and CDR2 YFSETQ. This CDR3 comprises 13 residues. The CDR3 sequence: CASMSEVNTEAFF. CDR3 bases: TGCGCCAGCATGTCTGAGGTGAACACTGAAGCTTTCTTT.